This T cell receptor (beta chain) was sequenced during a study of persistence of HIV-infected CD4 T cells. Study overall: Multiple blood draws of up to 180 mL, except a couple of donors with single leukapheresis.

This nonspecific control used anti-CD3/anti-CD28 bead stimulation of CD4+ T cells. Sorting of responding CD4+ T cells relied on upregulated CD40 ligand together with CD69. Remarks on this clone: Its antigen remains unidentified.

Sequencing used immunoSEQ version 4 in survey mode. TCRdb keeps only in-frame clones here, not all; method: immunoSEQ multiplex PCR. Here the sample spans 35,000 to 40,000 clones, roughly 89% being singletons. After removal of 3 bases from V and 4 bases from J, the junction contained 6 bases not matched to a gene. The CDR3 consists of 15 residues. The germline gives CDR1 SEHNR, CDR2 FQNEAQ (reference sequence). Notes on the study in general: Antigen-responding cells were enriched for degenerate expanded CDR3beta sequences. CMV- and Gag-responding cells had lower TCRbeta richness than CD3/CD28-responding cells. The rare CMV-responding cells with HIV-1 proviruses were not separately TCR-sequenced.

This TCR was sampled from an adult man with HIV who was CMV-seropositive. The specimen comprised CD4+ T cells sorted from PBMCs after 18-hour stimulation, sampled from a patient who received antiretroviral therapy. The V gene is TRBV7-9, the J gene TRBJ1-1, with TRBD1 matching over 9 bases. The CDR3 region is CASSFRTGATTEAFF. The CDR3 coding sequence is TGTGCCAGCAGCTTCCGGACAGGGGCGACCACTGAAGCTTTCTTT.